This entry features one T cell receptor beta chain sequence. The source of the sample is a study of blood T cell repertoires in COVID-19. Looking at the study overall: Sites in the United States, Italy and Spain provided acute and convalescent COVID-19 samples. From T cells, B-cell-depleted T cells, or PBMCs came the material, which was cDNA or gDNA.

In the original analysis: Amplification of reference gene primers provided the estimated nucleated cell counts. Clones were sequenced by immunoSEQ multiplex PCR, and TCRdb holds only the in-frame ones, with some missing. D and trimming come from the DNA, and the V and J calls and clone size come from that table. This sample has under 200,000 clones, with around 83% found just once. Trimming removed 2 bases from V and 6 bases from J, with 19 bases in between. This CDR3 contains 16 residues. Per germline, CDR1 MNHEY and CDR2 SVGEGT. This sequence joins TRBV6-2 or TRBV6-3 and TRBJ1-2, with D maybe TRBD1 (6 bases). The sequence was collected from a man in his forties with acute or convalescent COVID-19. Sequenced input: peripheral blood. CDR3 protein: CASSYPLLSQGDGYTF. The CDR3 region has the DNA TGTGCCAGCAGTTACCCGCTCCTATCACAGGGCGATGGCTACACCTTC.